This TCR beta chain was observed in a study of shared T cell receptors in the human thymus. The CDR3 extends over 19 amino acids. Trimming at V came to 6 bases and at J to 1 base, leaving 13 bases not matched to a gene. Looked up from germline, CDR1 is LNHDA and CDR2 is SQIVND (reference sequence). Profiled with immunoSEQ multiplex PCR; TCRdb holds only in-frame clones, not every one. Here the sample spans about 380,000 clones, 85% to 95% being singletons. The sequence was obtained from a human donor. V and J are TRBV19 and TRBJ2-4, with 12 bases matching TRBD2. The sequencing input was thymocytes. CDR3 amino acids: CASSLAGGPGFGAKNIQYF. The CDR3 DNA reads as TGTGCCAGTAGCCTAGCGGGAGGGCCCGGGTTTGGGGCCAAAAACATTCAGTACTTC.